One and the same sample provided the 19 T cell receptor beta chains below, sequenced in a study of blood T cell repertoires in COVID-19 (TCRdb year 2020). Libraries were prepared through the immunoSEQ multiplex PCR assay. In its TCRdb copy, this immuneACCESS table keeps in-frame sequences only and misses some clones. Where compared with another copy, unresolved V genes explain less than half of these, and the others have no known cause. The sample table records about 270,000 clones; around 89% of these occur just once. The ten biggest clones cover less than 3% of the sample. The specimen was PBMCs or T cells enriched from blood (not recorded which). Every receptor here comes from a woman aged 50 to 65 who had recovered from COVID-19.

This chain joins TRBV28 and TRBJ1-5; no firm D call. The CDR3 has 14 residues. V lost 5 bases and J lost 1, with 9 bases in between. Germline V CDR1 and CDR2: MDHEN, SYDVKM. The CDR3 is CASSGEVSNQPQHF. DNA of the CDR3: TGTGCCAGCAGTGGGGAGGTAAGCAATCAGCCCCAGCATTTT.

This chain uses TRBV18 with TRBJ1-1; D remains unclear. CDR3 length: 12 residues. CDR1 is KGHSH, CDR2 LQKENI, per germline. Trimming pared 5 bases from V and 1 base from J, leaving 5 bases between. As DNA, the CDR3 is TGTGCCAGCTCAGCAGGGAACACTGAAGCTTTCTTT. It translates to CASSAGNTEAFF. Looking up the rest from reference TRBV18 and TRBJ1-1 gives the full variable domain: NAGVMQNPRHLVRRRGQEARLRCSPMKGHSHVYWYRQLPEEGLKFMVYLQKENIIDESGMPKERFSAEFPKEGPSILRIQQVVRGDSAAYFCASSAGNTEAFFGQGTRLTVV.

This rearrangement joins TRBV7-2 to TRBJ1-1, with D possibly TRBD1 on 6 matching bases. The CDR3 covers 16 residues. Per the germline V gene, CDR1 is SGHTA and CDR2 is FQGNSA. The V and J ends lost 0 bases and 5 bases respectively, with 16 bases between them. CDR3 loop: CASSLALRGARTEAFF. The CDR3 DNA sequence: TGTGCCAGCAGCTTAGCGCTGCGGGGGGCAAGGACTGAAGCTTTCTTT. Supplemented by reference TRBV7-2 and TRBJ1-1, the full variable domain reads GAGVSQSPSNKVTEKGKDVELRCDPISGHTALYWYRQSLGQGLEFLIYFQGNSAPDKSGLPSDRFSAERTGGSVSTLTIQRTQQEDSAVYLCASSLALRGARTEAFFGQGTRLTVV.

The chain's CDR3 is CASSDSLGLAGVGEQFF. The DNA for the CDR3 is TGCGCCAGCAGTGACAGTTTGGGACTAGCGGGAGTGGGTGAGCAGTTCTTC. V and J are TRBV10-2 and TRBJ2-1; 14 bases map to TRBD2. CDR1 and CDR2 (germline): WSHSY, SAAADI. The trim removed 3 bases at V and 9 bases at J, leaving 10 bases unmatched. The CDR3 loop spans 17 amino acids.

The rearrangement uses TRBV10-3 and TRBJ1-2; tentative D call: TRBD1 (5 bases). This CDR3 is 11 amino acids long. The ends were cut back, 5 bases at V and 10 bases at J, with 11 bases in the middle. The germline CDR1 and CDR2 sequences are ENHRY and SYGVKD. CDR3 in DNA: TGTGCCATCAGTAACACACAGGTCTACACCTTC. Its translation is CAISNTQVYTF.

CDR3 region: CASSLGLAYEQFF. CDR3 in DNA: TGTGCCAGCAGCTTAGGACTAGCCTACGAGCAGTTCTTC. The gene calls are TRBV7-9 and TRBJ2-1, with 7 bases identical to TRBD2. Per the germline V gene, CDR1 is SEHNR and CDR2 is FQNEAQ (reference sequence). The CDR3 runs 13 residues. V shed 1 base and J 10 bases; nucleotides not matched to a gene: 4.

V usage is TRBV7-2 and J usage is TRBJ2-7; 12 bases are shared with TRBD2. The CDR3 extends over 15 amino acids. From germline, CDR1 is SGHTA and CDR2 FQGNSA. The junction had 8 bases not matched to a gene; V was cut back by 5 bases and J by 6 bases. The DNA for the CDR3 is TGTGCCAGCAGCACCCGAGGACTAGCGGGACCCGAGCAGTACTTC. It encodes CASSTRGLAGPEQYF.

The V gene is TRBV18, the J gene TRBJ1-5; D gene unclear. The CDR3 is made up of 16 amino acids. The V end was cut by 0 bases, the J end by 4 bases, with 13 bases between. CDR1 KGHSH and CDR2 LQKENI come from the germline V gene. CDR3 coding DNA: TGTGCCAGCTCACCACCGAACCTCGTGCGGAATCAGCCCCAGCATTTT. Amino acids: CASSPPNLVRNQPQHF. The full variable domain, in which reference TRBV18 and TRBJ1-5 provide the parts outside the CDR3, is NAGVMQNPRHLVRRRGQEARLRCSPMKGHSHVYWYRQLPEEGLKFMVYLQKENIIDESGMPKERFSAEFPKEGPSILRIQQVVRGDSAAYFCASSPPNLVRNQPQHFGDGTRLSIL.

This clone was recorded a few times. The chain joins TRBV11-3 to TRBJ2-3, with TRBD2 matching over 7 bases. Germline lookup yields CDR1 SGHNT and CDR2 YENEEA. V lost 5 bases to trimming and J lost 1 base; unmatched junction nucleotides: 12. This CDR3 has 17 residues. The chain's CDR3 is CASSPSGLAGRTDTQYF. CDR3 sequence (DNA): TGTGCCAGCAGCCCCTCCGGTTTAGCGGGTCGCACAGATACGCAGTATTTT.

As regards this clone: The sample has other DNA sequences that encode this CDR3 too. The V gene is TRBV7-3, the J gene TRBJ1-3; a weak D match, TRBD1 (5 bases). V lost 0 bases, J lost 4 bases, and 7 bases lay in between. Germline V gives CDR1 SGHTA, CDR2 FQGTGA. The CDR3 covers 14 residues. CDR3 bases: TGTGCCAGCAGCTTAACAGGGGCAGGAAACACCATATATTTT. Its translation: CASSLTGAGNTIYF.

The V gene is TRBV20-1, the J gene TRBJ2-7; D is possibly TRBD2 (6 bases). This CDR3 is 15 amino acids long. Germline V gives CDR1 DFQATT, CDR2 SNEGSKA (reference sequence). V shed 5 bases and J shed 3 bases, with 20 bases lying between them. The CDR3, as DNA: TGCAGTGCTCGTGGACTTGCGGGAACCTTCTACGAGCAGTACTTC. As protein: CSARGLAGTFYEQYF.

The chain employs TRBV3-1 (or the pseudogene TRBV3-2) and TRBJ2-1; 10 bases align to TRBD1. Germline CDR1 LGHDT, CDR2 YNNKEL (reference sequence). V dropped 0 bases and J dropped 4; count of bases not matched to a gene: 21. The CDR3 contains 22 residues. The CDR3 nucleotides read TGTGCCAGCAGCCAAGATGTGAGGATGAGGACGGGGACAGGGGAGTCATACAATGAGCAGTTCTTC. Amino acids: CASSQDVRMRTGTGESYNEQFF.

The chain is built from TRBV7-2 and TRBJ2-3; tentatively, D is TRBD1 (5 bases). CDR1 is SGHTA, CDR2 FQGNSA, per germline. The CDR3 is 12 residues long. The V end lost 6 bases, the J end lost 4 bases, and 8 bases lay between the germline ends. The CDR3 DNA sequence: TGTGCCAGCAGTCGACAGCCAGATACGCAGTATTTT. As protein: CASSRQPDTQYF.

CDR3 region: CASSLGQGQAPLHF. Written as DNA, the CDR3 is TGTGCCAGCAGCTTGGGGCAGGGACAGGCACCCCTCCACTTT. The chain couples TRBV5-6 to TRBJ1-6, with 8 bases aligning to TRBD1. The V and J ends lost 0 bases and 11 bases, in that order; junction bases with no gene match: 4. Germline V lookup: CDR1 SGHDT, CDR2 YYEEEE. The CDR3 runs 14 residues.

This chain joins TRBV21-1 and TRBJ1-3; the table assigns TRBD1, which was not confirmed against the DNA. TRBV21-1 is tagged as a pseudogene. CDR3 length: 14 residues. The CDR3 reads CASRPGHSGNTIYF. DNA of the CDR3: TGTGCCAGCAGGCCAGGACACTCTGGAAACACCATATATTTT.

The chain recombines TRBV7-2 with TRBJ2-4; D might be TRBD1 (5 bases). Between the trimmed V and J ends, which lost 5 bases and 9 bases, there was a span of 17 bases. The germline gives CDR1 SGHTA, CDR2 FQGNSA. This CDR3 region has 14 residues. The CDR3 reads CASSPPTPRGIQYF. CDR3 in DNA: TGTGCCAGCAGCCCTCCCACCCCTAGGGGCATTCAGTACTTC.

The chain employs TRBV28 and TRBJ1-5; TRBD1 matches at 8 bases. The CDR3 has 13 residues. Looked up from germline, CDR1 is MDHEN and CDR2 is SYDVKM. Trimming took 2 bases from V and 6 from J; bases not matched to a gene: 0. The CDR3 DNA reads as TGTGCCAGCAGTTTAACAGGGGGTCAGCCCCAGCATTTT. This gives the protein CASSLTGGQPQHF.

The chain is built from TRBV7-2 and TRBJ2-2, with 10 bases that match TRBD2. With 4 bases clipped from V and 5 bases from J, the junction kept 4 bases outside the gene matches. Germline loops: CDR1 SGHTA, CDR2 FQGNSA. CDR3 length: 15 residues. CDR3: CASSYGLAETGELFF. The DNA of the CDR3 is TGTGCCAGCAGCTACGGACTAGCGGAAACCGGGGAGCTGTTTTTT.

This clone was detected only once. The chain has TRBV7-6 and TRBJ2-1; 9 nucleotides match TRBD1. The germline V gene has CDR1 SGHVS and CDR2 FNYEAQ. The CDR3 is 16 amino acids. The junction had 7 bases not matched to a gene; V was cut back by 0 bases and J by 7 bases. CDR3 DNA sequence: TGTGCCAGCAGCTTAGCGGGCGGACAGGGGAGGAATGAGCAGTTCTTC. Translation: CASSLAGGQGRNEQFF.